Listed below are T cell receptor beta chains from one sample, sequenced in a study of identical twins. One entry per CDR3 protein results from TCRdb running MiXCR on the 5' RACE reads. The sample yields hundreds of thousands of distinct CDR3 sequences, approximately 9% seen once. The data also belong to a second study, concerning yellow fever vaccine responses in identical twins.

The sequencing input was PBMCs. The receptors were gathered from a young woman in good health. Both conserved end residues are part of each CDR3. A D gene is named only where the DNA matches it firmly. Size is omitted from some rows. Given values are once, few, many or a class for expanded clones.

clone_size: few; d_call: -; v_call: TRBV28; j_call: TRBJ2-3; cdr3_aa: CASSLGFADPSTDTQYF; cdr3_nt: TGTGCCAGCAGTTTAGGTTTCGCAGACCCTAGCACAGATACGCAGTATTTT
clone_size: once; d_call: -; v_call: TRBV2; j_call: TRBJ2-5; cdr3_aa: CASKVYRQETQYF; cdr3_nt: TGTGCCAGCAAGGTATACCGACAAGAGACCCAGTACTTC
clone_size: many; d_call: -; v_call: TRBV11-2; j_call: TRBJ2-3; cdr3_aa: CASSLYHGTDTQYF; cdr3_nt: TGTGCCAGCAGCTTATATCACGGCACAGATACGCAGTATTTT
clone_size: many; d_call: -; v_call: TRBV4-3; j_call: TRBJ2-5; cdr3_aa: CASSSLFDQGDETQYF; cdr3_nt: TGCGCCAGCAGCTCCTTATTCGACCAGGGAGATGAGACCCAGTACTTC
clone_size: few; d_call: -; v_call: TRBV28; j_call: TRBJ2-2; cdr3_aa: CASSLLSSGELFF; cdr3_nt: TGTGCCAGCAGTTTATTGTCGTCCGGGGAGCTGTTTTTT
clone_size: few; d_call: TRBD2; v_call: TRBV12-5; j_call: TRBJ2-1; cdr3_aa: CASGLGAGGGSYNEQFF; cdr3_nt: TGTGCTAGTGGTTTGGGGGCGGGAGGGGGCTCCTACAATGAGCAGTTCTTC
clone_size: -; d_call: TRBD2; v_call: TRBV29-1; j_call: TRBJ2-1; cdr3_aa: CSVELAGERNEQFF; cdr3_nt: TGCAGCGTTGAGCTAGCGGGAGAGAGGAATGAGCAGTTCTTC
clone_size: few; d_call: TRBD2; v_call: TRBV6-5; j_call: TRBJ2-1; cdr3_aa: CASSYLAGVHNEQFF; cdr3_nt: TGTGCCAGCAGTTACCTAGCGGGGGTACACAATGAGCAGTTCTTC
clone_size: few; d_call: -; v_call: TRBV5-1; j_call: TRBJ2-7; cdr3_aa: CASSLGGGQYEQYF; cdr3_nt: TGCGCCAGCAGCTTGGGTGGGGGGCAATACGAGCAGTACTTC
clone_size: -; d_call: -; v_call: TRBV5-4; j_call: TRBJ2-1; cdr3_aa: CASSNRHNEQFF; cdr3_nt: TGTGCCAGCAGCAATAGACACAATGAGCAGTTCTTC
clone_size: -; d_call: -; v_call: TRBV20-1; j_call: TRBJ1-2; cdr3_aa: CSAEIRRDIFGYTF; cdr3_nt: TGCAGTGCCGAAATCCGCCGGGACATCTTTGGCTACACCTTC
clone_size: many; d_call: -; v_call: TRBV5-1; j_call: TRBJ2-5; cdr3_aa: CASSHQAGGGETQYF; cdr3_nt: TGCGCCAGCAGCCACCAAGCAGGAGGCGGGGAGACCCAGTACTTC
clone_size: many; d_call: -; v_call: TRBV5-6; j_call: TRBJ2-3; cdr3_aa: CASSIGLTPTDTQYF; cdr3_nt: TGTGCCAGCAGCATTGGACTAACCCCCACAGATACGCAGTATTTT
clone_size: -; d_call: TRBD2; v_call: TRBV18; j_call: TRBJ2-2; cdr3_aa: CASSPLAGTTGELFF; cdr3_nt: TGTGCCAGCTCACCACTAGCGGGGACCACCGGGGAGCTGTTTTTT
clone_size: -; d_call: TRBD1; v_call: TRBV24-1; j_call: TRBJ2-6; cdr3_aa: CATSDPRQGIFVGANVLTF; cdr3_nt: TGTGCCACCAGTGATCCCAGACAGGGTATTTTCGTCGGGGCCAACGTCCTGACTTTC
clone_size: -; d_call: -; v_call: TRBV20-1; j_call: TRBJ1-6; cdr3_aa: CSAREGTGNNSPLHF; cdr3_nt: TGCAGTGCTAGAGAGGGGACGGGCAACAATTCACCCCTCCACTTT
clone_size: -; d_call: -; v_call: TRBV5-1; j_call: TRBJ1-2; cdr3_aa: CASSLVPGNGGYTF; cdr3_nt: TGCGCCAGCAGCTTGGTTCCGGGGAACGGAGGCTACACCTTC
clone_size: many; d_call: -; v_call: TRBV5-1; j_call: TRBJ2-3; cdr3_aa: CASSLAGEWPDTQYF; cdr3_nt: TGCGCCAGCAGCTTGGCTGGGGAGTGGCCAGATACGCAGTATTTT
clone_size: many; d_call: TRBD2; v_call: TRBV11-2; j_call: TRBJ2-1; cdr3_aa: CASSLESPLSLAGLYNEQFF; cdr3_nt: TGTGCCAGCAGCTTAGAGTCCCCACTGTCTCTAGCGGGACTATACAATGAGCAGTTCTTC
clone_size: few; d_call: -; v_call: TRBV20-1; j_call: TRBJ1-1; cdr3_aa: CSARARELGEAFF; cdr3_nt: TGCAGTGCTCGGGCCAGGGAATTGGGTGAAGCTTTCTTT
clone_size: -; d_call: -; v_call: TRBV29-1; j_call: TRBJ1-1; cdr3_aa: CSVAGGINTEAFF; cdr3_nt: TGCAGCGTTGCGGGGGGCATTAACACTGAAGCTTTCTTT
clone_size: -; d_call: TRBD2; v_call: TRBV11-2; j_call: TRBJ2-5; cdr3_aa: CASSLDGRDRETQYF; cdr3_nt: TGTGCCAGCAGCTTAGACGGGAGGGACCGGGAGACCCAGTACTTC
clone_size: many; d_call: -; v_call: TRBV29-1; j_call: TRBJ2-7; cdr3_aa: CSAHIGARDEQYF; cdr3_nt: TGCAGCGCCCACATTGGGGCGAGGGACGAGCAGTACTTC
clone_size: -; d_call: TRBD2; v_call: TRBV3-1; j_call: TRBJ2-2; cdr3_aa: CASSQGLAEEFRELFF; cdr3_nt: TGTGCCAGCAGCCAGGGACTAGCGGAGGAATTCCGGGAGCTGTTTTTT
clone_size: -; d_call: -; v_call: TRBV4-3; j_call: TRBJ2-2; cdr3_aa: CASSQVGPNTGELFF; cdr3_nt: TGCGCCAGCAGCCAAGTAGGGCCGAACACCGGGGAGCTGTTTTTT
clone_size: -; d_call: -; v_call: TRBV7-6; j_call: TRBJ1-4; cdr3_aa: CASSLGGRGEKLFF; cdr3_nt: TGTGCCAGCAGCTTAGGTGGCAGAGGTGAAAAACTGTTTTTT
clone_size: many; d_call: -; v_call: TRBV12-3/TRBV12-4; j_call: TRBJ2-1; cdr3_aa: CASSYEEGGEQFF; cdr3_nt: TGTGCCAGCAGCTATGAAGAGGGAGGCGAGCAGTTCTTC
clone_size: many; d_call: -; v_call: TRBV5-1; j_call: TRBJ2-7; cdr3_aa: CASSLTADEQYF; cdr3_nt: TGCGCCAGCAGCTTGACAGCAGACGAGCAGTACTTC
clone_size: few; d_call: TRBD1; v_call: TRBV30; j_call: TRBJ2-3; cdr3_aa: CAWRGTGASTDTQYF; cdr3_nt: TGTGCCTGGAGGGGGACAGGGGCCAGCACAGATACGCAGTATTTT
clone_size: many; d_call: TRBD1; v_call: TRBV27; j_call: TRBJ2-7; cdr3_aa: CASSSGTALSHEQYF; cdr3_nt: TGTGCCAGCAGTTCAGGGACAGCCCTTAGCCACGAGCAGTACTTC
clone_size: -; d_call: -; v_call: TRBV12-3/TRBV12-4; j_call: TRBJ2-7; cdr3_aa: CASSTYLLGQGGSYEQYF; cdr3_nt: TGTGCCAGCAGCACCTATCTTTTGGGCCAGGGCGGCTCCTACGAGCAGTACTTC
clone_size: -; d_call: -; v_call: TRBV2; j_call: TRBJ2-5; cdr3_aa: CASRGSTIQETQYF; cdr3_nt: TGTGCCAGCCGGGGGTCTACGATCCAAGAGACCCAGTACTTC
clone_size: many; d_call: -; v_call: TRBV9; j_call: TRBJ1-1; cdr3_aa: CASSGGAVPLNTEAFF; cdr3_nt: TGTGCCAGCAGCGGGGGGGCAGTACCTTTGAACACTGAAGCTTTCTTT
clone_size: -; d_call: -; v_call: TRBV6-2/TRBV6-3; j_call: TRBJ2-1; cdr3_aa: CASGLRSYPPNEQFF; cdr3_nt: TGTGCCAGCGGCCTAAGATCTTATCCCCCCAATGAGCAGTTCTTC
clone_size: few; d_call: -; v_call: TRBV5-6; j_call: TRBJ2-4; cdr3_aa: CASSRGGVDIQYF; cdr3_nt: TGTGCCAGCTCCCGCGGAGGGGTGGACATTCAGTACTTC
clone_size: -; d_call: -; v_call: TRBV12-3/TRBV12-4; j_call: TRBJ2-7; cdr3_aa: CASSFEGGPYEQYF; cdr3_nt: TGTGCCAGCAGTTTTGAGGGTGGCCCCTACGAGCAGTACTTC
clone_size: many; d_call: -; v_call: TRBV29-1; j_call: TRBJ2-3; cdr3_aa: CSGSGAEDTQYF; cdr3_nt: TGCAGCGGGTCGGGGGCCGAAGATACGCAGTATTTT
clone_size: -; d_call: -; v_call: TRBV25-1; j_call: TRBJ2-3; cdr3_aa: CASSERGRDTDTQYF; cdr3_nt: TGTGCCAGCAGTGAACGGGGCAGAGACACAGATACGCAGTATTTT